This T cell receptor (beta chain) was sequenced during a study of CD8 T cells in ankylosing spondylitis. Molecular-barcoded quantitative 5'-RACE produced these TCR beta libraries. A single record per CDR3 protein comes from TCRdb applying MiXCR to the 5' RACE reads. The data contain about 800,000 distinct CDR3 sequences, about an eighth of them seen just once; the ten biggest clones take up roughly 0.51%. Points from the study as a whole: Past research had described some motif variants in reactive arthritis synovial fluid and blood. Typical of ankylosing spondylitis blood, it appeared, was a TCR beta motif of roughly eight highly homologous variants. Clones linked with disease were CD8+ and fairly uncommon in the peripheral blood. Reports say disease-linked clones showed up significantly more in matched ankylosing spondylitis synovial fluid.

The CDR3 loop spans 15 amino acids. A note on this clonotype: As yet, its antigen is unknown.

The TCR was taken from a male donor with ankylosing spondylitis. The sample was blood, either unsorted or a sorted T cell fraction (not recorded which). The chain uses TRBV21-1 and TRBJ2-5. TRBV21-1 counts as a pseudogene. The CDR3: CASSKAPVRKETQYF. The CDR3 DNA is TGTGCCAGCAGCAAAGCACCGGTCCGAAAAGAGACCCAGTACTTC.